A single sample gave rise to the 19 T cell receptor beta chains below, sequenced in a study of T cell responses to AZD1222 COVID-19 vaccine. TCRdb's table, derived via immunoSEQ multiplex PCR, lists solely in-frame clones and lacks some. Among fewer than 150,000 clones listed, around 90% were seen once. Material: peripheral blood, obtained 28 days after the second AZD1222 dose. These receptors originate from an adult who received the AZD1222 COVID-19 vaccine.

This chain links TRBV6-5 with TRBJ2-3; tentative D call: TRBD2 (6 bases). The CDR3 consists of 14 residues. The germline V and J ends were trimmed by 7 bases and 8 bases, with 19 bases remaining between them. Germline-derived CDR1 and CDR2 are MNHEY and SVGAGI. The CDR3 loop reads CASTNGGMDGTQYF. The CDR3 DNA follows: TGTGCCAGCACAAACGGAGGGATGGACGGTACGCAGTATTTT.

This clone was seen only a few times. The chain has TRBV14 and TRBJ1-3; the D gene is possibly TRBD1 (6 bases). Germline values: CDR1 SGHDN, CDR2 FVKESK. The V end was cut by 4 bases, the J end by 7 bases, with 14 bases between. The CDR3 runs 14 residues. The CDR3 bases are TGTGCCAGCAGCCGGTCAATCACAGGGAACACCATATATTTT. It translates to CASSRSITGNTIYF.

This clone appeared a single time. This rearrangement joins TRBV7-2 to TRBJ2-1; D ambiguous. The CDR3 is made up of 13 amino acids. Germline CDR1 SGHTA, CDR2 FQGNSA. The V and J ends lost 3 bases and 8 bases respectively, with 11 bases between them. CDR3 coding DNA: TGTGCCAGCAGCTTTCCCGGTCCTCATGAGCAGTTCTTC. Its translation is CASSFPGPHEQFF.

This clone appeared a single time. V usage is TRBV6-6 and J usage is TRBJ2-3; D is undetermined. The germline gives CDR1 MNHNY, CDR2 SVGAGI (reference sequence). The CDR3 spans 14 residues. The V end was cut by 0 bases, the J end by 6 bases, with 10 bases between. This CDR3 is CASSYSLFSDTQYF. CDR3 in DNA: TGTGCCAGCAGTTACTCCCTCTTTTCCGATACGCAGTATTTT.

The CDR3 DNA reads TGTGCCAGCAGGGCAGGGGTAGGCAATGAGCAGTTCTTC. Its translation: CASRAGVGNEQFF. The V and J genes are TRBV5-5 and TRBJ2-1, with a possible D match to TRBD1 (6 bases). The CDR3 totals 13 residues. From germline, CDR1 is SGHKS and CDR2 YYEKEE (reference sequence). The V end lost 5 bases, the J end lost 6 bases, and 12 bases lay between the germline ends. The full variable domain, in which reference TRBV5-5 and TRBJ2-1 provide the parts outside the CDR3, is DAGVTQSPTHLIKTRGQQVTLRCSPISGHKSVSWYQQVLGQGPQFIFQYYEKEERGRGNFPDRFSARQFPNYSSELNVNALLLGDSALYLCASRAGVGNEQFFGPGTRLTVL.

Written as DNA, the CDR3 is TGCGCCAGCAGCTTGGCCGGGGGGAATCAGCCCCAGCATTTT. Its protein is CASSLAGGNQPQHF. V gene TRBV5-1 combines with J gene TRBJ1-5; a possible D gene is TRBD1 (5 bases). Trimming took 0 bases from V and 4 from J, leaving 8 bases between them. The germline CDR1 and CDR2 sequences are SGHRS and YFSETQ. The CDR3 runs to 14 residues.

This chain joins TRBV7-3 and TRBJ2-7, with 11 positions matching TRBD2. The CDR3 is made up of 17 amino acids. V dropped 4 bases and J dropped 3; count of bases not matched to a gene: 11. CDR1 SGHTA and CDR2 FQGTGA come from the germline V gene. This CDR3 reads CASSSAPSTSGNYEQYF. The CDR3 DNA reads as TGTGCCAGCAGCTCCGCCCCCTCGACTAGCGGGAACTACGAGCAGTACTTC.

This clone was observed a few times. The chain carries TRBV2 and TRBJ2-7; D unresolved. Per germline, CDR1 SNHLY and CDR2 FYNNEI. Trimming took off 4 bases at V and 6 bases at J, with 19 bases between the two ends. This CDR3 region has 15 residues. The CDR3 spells CASSAQLVGFREQYF. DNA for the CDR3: TGTGCCAGCAGTGCCCAGCTGGTGGGGTTTCGCGAGCAGTACTTC.

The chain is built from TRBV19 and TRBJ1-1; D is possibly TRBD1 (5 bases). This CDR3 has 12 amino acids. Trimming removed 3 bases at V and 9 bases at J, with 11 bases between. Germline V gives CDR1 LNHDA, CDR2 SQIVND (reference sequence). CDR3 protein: CASSIPREQAFF. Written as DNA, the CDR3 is TGTGCCAGTAGTATCCCCAGGGAACAAGCTTTCTTT.

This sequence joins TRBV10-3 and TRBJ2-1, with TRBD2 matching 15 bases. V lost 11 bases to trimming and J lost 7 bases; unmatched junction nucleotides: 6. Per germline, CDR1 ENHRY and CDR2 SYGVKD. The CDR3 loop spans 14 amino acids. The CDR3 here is CASPGLAGGNEQFF. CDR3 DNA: TGTGCCTCACCCGGACTAGCGGGAGGGAATGAGCAGTTCTTC.

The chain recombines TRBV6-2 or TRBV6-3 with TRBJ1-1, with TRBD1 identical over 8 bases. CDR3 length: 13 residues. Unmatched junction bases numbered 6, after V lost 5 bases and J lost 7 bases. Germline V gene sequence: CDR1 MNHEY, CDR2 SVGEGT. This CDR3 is CASSRGQGLEAFF. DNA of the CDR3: TGTGCCAGCAGTAGAGGACAGGGCCTTGAAGCTTTCTTT.

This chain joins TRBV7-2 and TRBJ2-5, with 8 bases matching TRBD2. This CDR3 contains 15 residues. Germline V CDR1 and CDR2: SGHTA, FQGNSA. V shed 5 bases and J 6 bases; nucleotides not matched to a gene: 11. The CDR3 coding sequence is TGTGCCAGCAGCCTCGGGAGGGGACCTTTCAAGACCCAGTACTTC. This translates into CASSLGRGPFKTQYF.

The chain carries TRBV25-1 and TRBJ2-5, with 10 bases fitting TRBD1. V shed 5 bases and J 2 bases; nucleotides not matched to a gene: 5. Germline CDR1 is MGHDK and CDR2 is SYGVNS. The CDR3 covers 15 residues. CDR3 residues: CASSRWTGGQETQYF. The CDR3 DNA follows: TGTGCCAGCAGTCGATGGACAGGGGGGCAAGAGACCCAGTACTTC.

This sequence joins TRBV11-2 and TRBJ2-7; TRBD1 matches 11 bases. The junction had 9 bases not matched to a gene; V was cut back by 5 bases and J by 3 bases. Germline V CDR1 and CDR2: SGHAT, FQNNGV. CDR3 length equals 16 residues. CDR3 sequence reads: CASSPLRTGGLYEQYF. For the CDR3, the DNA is TGTGCCAGCAGCCCACTCCGGACAGGGGGCCTCTACGAGCAGTACTTC.

The CDR3: CASSERELGQKYNEQFF. DNA of the CDR3: TGTGCCAGCAGTGAGAGAGAGCTGGGACAGAAATACAATGAGCAGTTCTTC. V gene TRBV6-1 combines with J gene TRBJ2-1; 7 bases fit TRBD1. CDR1 and CDR2 (germline): MNHNS, SASEGT. CDR3 length: 17 residues. V gave up 3 bases and J gave up 4 bases; unmatched junction bases: 12.

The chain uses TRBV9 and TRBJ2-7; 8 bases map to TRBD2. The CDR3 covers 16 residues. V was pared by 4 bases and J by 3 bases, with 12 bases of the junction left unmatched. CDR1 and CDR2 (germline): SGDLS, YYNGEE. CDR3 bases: TGTGCCAGCAGCCCCGGGGGGGGACTAGTTAACTACGAGCAGTACTTC. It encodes CASSPGGGLVNYEQYF.

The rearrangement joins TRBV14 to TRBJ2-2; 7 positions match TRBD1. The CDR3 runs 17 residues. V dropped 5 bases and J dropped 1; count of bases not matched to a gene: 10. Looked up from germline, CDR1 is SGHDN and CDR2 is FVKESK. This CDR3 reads CASSYRGRLMNTGELFF. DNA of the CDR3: TGTGCCAGCAGCTACAGGGGTAGACTTATGAACACCGGGGAGCTGTTTTTT.

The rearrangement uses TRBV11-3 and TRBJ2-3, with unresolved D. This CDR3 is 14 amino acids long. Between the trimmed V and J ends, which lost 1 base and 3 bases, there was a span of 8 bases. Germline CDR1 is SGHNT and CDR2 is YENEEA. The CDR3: CASSLATLTDTQYF. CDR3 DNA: TGTGCCAGCAGCTTAGCGACTCTTACAGATACGCAGTATTTT. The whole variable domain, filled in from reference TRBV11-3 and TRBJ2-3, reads EAGVVQSPRYKIIEKKQPVAFWCNPISGHNTLYWYLQNLGQGPELLIRYENEEAVDDSQLPKDRFSAERLKGVDSTLKIQPAELGDSAVYLCASSLATLTDTQYFGPGTRLTVL.

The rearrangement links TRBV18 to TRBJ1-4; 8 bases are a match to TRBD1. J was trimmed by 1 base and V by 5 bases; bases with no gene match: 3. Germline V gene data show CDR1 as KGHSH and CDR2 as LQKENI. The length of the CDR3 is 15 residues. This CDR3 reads CASSKDRVTNEKLFF. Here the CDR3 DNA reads TGTGCCAGCTCAAAGGACAGGGTAACTAATGAAAAACTGTTTTTT.